This T cell receptor (beta chain) was profiled in a study of chemoradiotherapy in HPV16-positive cancers. Study details: Two HPV16-positive patients' cells yielded candidate HPV-specific clones and common motifs.

Trimming removed 4 bases from V and 5 bases from J, with 6 bases in between. CDR3 length equals 12 residues. CDR1 and CDR2 from the germline V gene are GTSNPN and SVGIG (reference sequence). The repertoire was sequenced with immunoSEQ multiplex PCR; TCRdb's copy has only in-frame clones and lacks some. The repertoire consists of approximately 35,000 clones, with 80% to 95% occurring once and the leading ten covering approximately 3.6%. Findings and caveats of the study: In HPV16-positive patients, HPV-responsive T-cell expansion tracked better recurrence-free survival. Non-HPV-specific T cells did not expand in tumors during treatment, whereas candidate HPV-specific clones and E7-related motifs did.

Comment on this clone: Its target is unknown.

Repertoires were sampled repeatedly during chemoradiotherapy. The rearrangement uses TRBV30 and TRBJ1-6; D unclear. The clonotype originates from a human donor with HPV-associated anogenital cancer. The sample was blood, taken from a patient who underwent chemoradiotherapy. The CDR3 sequence: CAWTANNSPLHF. The DNA of the CDR3 is TGTGCCTGGACAGCAAATAATTCACCCCTCCACTTT.